This TCR beta chain was sequenced during a study of cytomegalovirus exposure and HLA in healthy donors. Primers for the PCR totalled 60 Vbeta and 13 Jbeta. TCRdb's copy holds only in-frame clones and misses some; the assay was immunoSEQ multiplex PCR. The repertoire has roughly 120,000 clones, about four fifths of them found once; the top ten carry around 14%. As for this clone: Its target is not known.

The CDR3 covers 16 residues. From germline, CDR1 is SGDLS and CDR2 YYNGEE. J gave up 2 bases and V 4 bases, and 8 bases lay outside the gene matches. Regarding the study as a whole: A previous analysis found most TCR beta V segments productive roughly 87% or roughly 30% of the time.

Sequenced material: PBMCs. This chain uses TRBV9 with TRBJ1-4, with 7 bases aligning to TRBD1. The receptor was derived from a woman aged 60-75 years in good health and CMV-seropositive. DNA for the CDR3: TGTGCCAGCAGCAAACAGGGGATGGTGACTAATGAAAAACTGTTTTTT. This codes for CASSKQGMVTNEKLFF.